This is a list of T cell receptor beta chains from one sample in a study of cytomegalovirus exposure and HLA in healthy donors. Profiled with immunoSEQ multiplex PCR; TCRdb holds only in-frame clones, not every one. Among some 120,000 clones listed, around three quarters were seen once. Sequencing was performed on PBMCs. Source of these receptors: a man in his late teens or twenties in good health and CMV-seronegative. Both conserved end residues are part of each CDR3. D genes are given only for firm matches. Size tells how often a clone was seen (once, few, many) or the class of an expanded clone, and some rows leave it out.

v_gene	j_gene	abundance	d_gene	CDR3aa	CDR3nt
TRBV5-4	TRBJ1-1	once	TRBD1	CASSLWGQGMRNTEAFF	TGTGCCAGCAGCTTGTGGGGACAGGGGATGCGGAACACTGAAGCTTTCTTT
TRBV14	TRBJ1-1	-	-	CASSPRGYVAFF	TGTGCCAGCAGCCCAAGAGGGTATGTAGCTTTCTTT
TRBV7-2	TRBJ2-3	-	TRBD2	CASSLYASGRAETDTQYF	TGTGCCAGCAGCTTATATGCTAGCGGGAGGGCCGAGACAGATACGCAGTATTTT
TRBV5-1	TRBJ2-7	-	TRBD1	CASSLTSGQGYEQYF	TGCGCCAGCAGCTTGACCTCGGGACAGGGCTACGAGCAGTACTTC
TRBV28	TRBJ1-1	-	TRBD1	CASPPGQGSMNTEAFF	TGTGCCAGCCCCCCGGGACAGGGTTCGATGAACACTGAAGCTTTCTTT
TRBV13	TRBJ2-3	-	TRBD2	CASSATSGRQVSDTQYF	TGTGCCAGCAGCGCGACTAGCGGGAGGCAGGTATCAGATACGCAGTATTTT
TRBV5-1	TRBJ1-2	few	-	CASSLRTDYGYTF	TGCGCCAGCAGCTTGAGGACAGACTATGGCTACACCTTC
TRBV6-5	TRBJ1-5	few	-	CATGRWVDQPQHF	TGTGCCACCGGGAGGTGGGTCGATCAGCCCCAGCATTTT
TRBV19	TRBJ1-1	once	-	CASSIGGRGNTEAFF	TGTGCCAGTAGTATAGGGGGCCGTGGGAACACTGAAGCTTTCTTT
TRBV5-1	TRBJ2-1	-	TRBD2	CASSLAAGGSEQFF	TGCGCCAGCAGCTTGGCAGCGGGAGGATCTGAGCAGTTCTTC
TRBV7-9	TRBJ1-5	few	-	CASSDSRGPQHF	TGTGCCAGCAGCGACAGTAGAGGGCCCCAGCATTTT
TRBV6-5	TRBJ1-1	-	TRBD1	CASSRQGGTEAFF	TGTGCCAGCAGCAGACAGGGCGGGACTGAAGCTTTCTTT
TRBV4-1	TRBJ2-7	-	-	CASSLGGADYEQYF	TGCGCCAGCAGCCTTGGAGGGGCTGACTACGAGCAGTACTTC
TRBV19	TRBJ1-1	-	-	CASSPNPGGGAWEAFF	TGTGCCAGTAGTCCGAACCCGGGTGGGGGCGCATGGGAAGCTTTCTTT
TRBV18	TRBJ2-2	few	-	CASSPLRENTGELFF	TGTGCCAGCTCACCACTTCGAGAAAACACCGGGGAGCTGTTTTTT
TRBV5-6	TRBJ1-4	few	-	CASSFLTGLNEKLFF	TGTGCCAGCAGCTTTTTAACAGGGCTTAATGAAAAACTGTTTTTT
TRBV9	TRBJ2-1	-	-	CASSVAVGTRGGGEQFF	TGTGCCAGCAGCGTAGCGGTTGGGACACGAGGTGGGGGTGAGCAGTTCTTC
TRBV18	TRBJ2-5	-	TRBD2	CASSPPSGSGLSAQYF	TGTGCCAGCTCACCACCGAGCGGGAGTGGGTTGTCCGCCCAGTACTTC